This passage covers 21 T cell receptor beta chains from one sample sequenced in a study of T cell responses to AZD1222 COVID-19 vaccine. Repertoires were generated with immunoSEQ multiplex PCR, while TCRdb's copy carries only in-frame clones and drops some. This table has more than 85,000 clones, approximately 90% appearing once. Specimen: peripheral blood, collected on day 0 of AZD1222 vaccination. These receptors were taken from an adult in good health.

V and J are TRBV7-3 and TRBJ1-5, with TRBD1 identical over 7 bases. The germline CDR1 and CDR2 sequences are SGHTA and FQGTGA. The CDR3 is 14 amino acids. J was trimmed by 1 base and V by 5 bases; bases with no gene match: 2. As DNA, the CDR3 is TGTGCCAGCAGCCCCAGGGGGAGCAATCAGCCCCAGCATTTT. Its protein is CASSPRGSNQPQHF.

This clone occurred a few times. The V gene is TRBV13, the J gene TRBJ2-1; the match to TRBD2 covers 12 bases. This CDR3 is built from 15 residues. Trimming at V came to 5 bases and at J to 8 bases, leaving 7 bases not matched to a gene. Germline-derived CDR1 and CDR2 are PRHDT and FYEKMQ (reference sequence). The DNA for the CDR3 is TGTGCCAGCAGCCCGACTAGCGGGGGTGTCGATGAGCAGTTCTTC. It yields the protein CASSPTSGGVDEQFF.

J is TRBJ2-7 and V is TRBV6-5; 10 bases align to TRBD1. V lost 6 bases and J lost 2; bases outside the gene matches: 4. Germline lookup yields CDR1 MNHEY and CDR2 SVGAGI. This CDR3 spans 14 amino acids. The CDR3 spells CASRTGTGAYEQYF. The CDR3 DNA reads as TGTGCCAGCAGAACCGGGACAGGGGCCTACGAGCAGTACTTC.

The chain links TRBV7-6 to TRBJ2-1; 9 bases are a match to TRBD2. J gave up 2 bases and V 5 bases, and 4 bases lay outside the gene matches. Per the germline V gene, CDR1 is SGHVS and CDR2 is FNYEAQ. CDR3 length: 15 amino acids. The CDR3 nucleotides read TGTGCCAGCAGCCCGGGACTAGCTGCCTACAATGAGCAGTTCTTC. The encoded protein is CASSPGLAAYNEQFF.

The chain is built from TRBV6-5 and TRBJ2-5, with D perhaps matching TRBD1 (5 bases). Germline-derived CDR1 and CDR2 are MNHEY and SVGAGI. The V and J ends lost 8 bases and 5 bases respectively, with 18 bases between them. The CDR3 runs 14 residues. The CDR3, as DNA: TGTGCCAGCTCGATGACAGCCATAGGTGAGACCCAGTACTTC. This sequence encodes CASSMTAIGETQYF.

The chain is built from TRBV21-1 and TRBJ2-7; the table's D call of TRBD2 was not tested on the DNA. TRBV21-1 is classified as a pseudogene. The CDR3 runs 17 residues. CDR3 sequence: CASSKAGGSRPSGEQYF. DNA of the CDR3: TGTGCCAGCAGCAAAGCGGGGGGGAGCCGACCGTCTGGTGAGCAGTACTTC.

The rearrangement uses TRBV5-1 and TRBJ1-2, with 7 nucleotides matching TRBD1. V lost 0 bases and J lost 6; bases outside the gene matches: 8. The CDR3 contains 15 residues. Germline loops: CDR1 SGHRS, CDR2 YFSETQ. CDR3 residues: CASSLDQQGVDGYTF. The CDR3 DNA sequence: TGCGCCAGCAGCTTGGACCAGCAGGGGGTGGATGGCTACACCTTC.

To note about this clone: Other DNA sequences from this sample encode an identical CDR3 as well. J is TRBJ2-7 and V is TRBV28; maybe TRBD2 (6 bases). CDR1 MDHEN and CDR2 SYDVKM come from the germline V gene. This CDR3 region has 14 residues. The ends were cut back, 4 bases at V and 1 base at J, with 11 bases in the middle. The CDR3, as DNA: TGTGCCAGCAGTTCCCCGGGAGCTTCCTACGAGCAGTACTTC. Encoded protein: CASSSPGASYEQYF.

V gene TRBV6-2 or TRBV6-3 combines with J gene TRBJ2-1; perhaps TRBD2 as D (5 bases). Germline V CDR1 and CDR2: MNHEY, SVGEGT. The CDR3 runs 14 residues. With 7 bases removed from V and 4 bases from J, the gap between germline ends came to 14 bases. CDR3 DNA sequence: TGTGCCAGCAACCCGGGGTATTCATACAATGAGCAGTTCTTC. It codes for CASNPGYSYNEQFF.

The rearrangement uses TRBV28 and TRBJ2-3; 7 positions match TRBD1. Germline values: CDR1 MDHEN, CDR2 SYDVKM. The V and J ends lost 6 bases and 7 bases, in that order; junction bases with no gene match: 4. The CDR3 is made up of 12 amino acids. CDR3 residues: CASRLQGYTQYF. The CDR3 nucleotides are TGTGCCAGCAGGCTACAGGGGTATACGCAGTATTTT.

The J gene is TRBJ2-2, the V gene TRBV30, with D unclear. The CDR3 loop spans 16 amino acids. The V end was cut by 2 bases, the J end by 1 base, with 14 bases between. Germline V lookup: CDR1 GTSNPN, CDR2 SVGIG (reference sequence). CDR3 bases: TGTGCCTGGAGTCGTGGGTCGGGCGGGAACACCGGGGAGCTGTTTTTT. It yields the protein CAWSRGSGGNTGELFF. The full variable domain, rest sourced from reference TRBV30 and TRBJ2-2, is SQTIHQWPATLVQPVGSPLSLECTVEGTSNPNLYWYRQAAGRGLQLLFYSVGIGQISSEVPQNLSASRPQDRQFILSSKKLLLSDSGFYLCAWSRGSGGNTGELFFGEGSRLTVL.

In its sample, this clone was seen a few times. V is TRBV29-1 and J is TRBJ1-3; D is undetermined. This CDR3 is built from 16 residues. Trimming left V 1 base short and J 0 bases short, with 13 bases between. Germline V CDR1 and CDR2: SQVTM, ANQGSEA. CDR3 loop: CSVEGRKLISGNTIYF. The CDR3 DNA sequence: TGCAGCGTTGAAGGCCGGAAACTTATCTCTGGAAACACCATATATTTT.

J is TRBJ2-1 and V is TRBV28, with 9 bases fitting TRBD1. The CDR3 covers 16 residues. V gave up 7 bases and J gave up 7 bases; unmatched junction bases: 14. Germline-derived CDR1 and CDR2 are MDHEN and SYDVKM. The CDR3 region has the DNA TGTGCCAGCAATGAGGGGACAGGGCCCCCTAAAAATGAGCAGTTCTTC. Protein product: CASNEGTGPPKNEQFF.

The chain carries TRBV11-1 and TRBJ2-5; D is uncertain. This CDR3 is built from 13 residues. V lost 1 base, J lost 2 bases, and 5 bases lay in between. Germline CDR1 reads SGHAT; CDR2 reads FQDESV (reference sequence). This CDR3 is CASSLGVQETQYF. For the CDR3, the DNA is TGTGCCAGCAGCTTAGGGGTTCAAGAGACCCAGTACTTC.

The genes are TRBV7-2 and TRBJ2-4, with 14 bases identical to TRBD2. J lost 4 bases, V lost 0 bases, and 5 bases had no gene match. CDR1 and CDR2 (germline): SGHTA, FQGNSA. This CDR3 is 18 amino acids long. CDR3 region: CASSLAGLAGEIKNIQYF. Written as DNA, the CDR3 is TGTGCCAGCAGCTTAGCGGGACTAGCGGGGGAGATAAAAAACATTCAGTACTTC.

The chain combines TRBV5-8 with TRBJ1-2; unclear D gene. From germline, CDR1 is SGHTS and CDR2 YDEGEE. The V gene lost 4 bases and the J gene lost 6 bases, with 31 bases spanning the gap. The CDR3 spans 19 residues. In DNA form, the CDR3 reads TGTGCCAGCAGCCCTAATTTTGGGTCCGATTCTATGCCCCGCGATGGCTACACCTTC. Translation gives CASSPNFGSDSMPRDGYTF. Full variable domain (missing parts from reference TRBV5-8 and TRBJ1-2): EAGVTQSPTHLIKTRGQQATLRCSPISGHTSVYWYQQALGLGLQFLLWYDEGEERNRGNFPPRFSGRQFPNYSSELNVNALELEDSALYLCASSPNFGSDSMPRDGYTFGSGTRLTVV.

The V and J genes are TRBV14 and TRBJ1-2; no reliable D call. This CDR3 is built from 13 residues. V was trimmed by 1 base and J by 2 bases, leaving 5 bases between them. The germline V gene encodes CDR1 SGHDN and CDR2 FVKESK. The CDR3 bases are TGTGCCAGCAGCCAAGGTACCAACTATGGCTACACCTTC. It translates to CASSQGTNYGYTF. Supplemented by reference TRBV14 and TRBJ1-2, the full variable domain reads EAGVTQFPSHSVIEKGQTVTLRCDPISGHDNLYWYRRVMGKEIKFLLHFVKESKQDESGMPNNRFLAERTGGTYSTLKVQPAELEDSGVYFCASSQGTNYGYTFGSGTRLTVV.

The count of this clone is one. This chain joins TRBV6-1 and TRBJ1-3, with 9 bases aligning to TRBD1. V trimming: 2 bases; J trimming: 4 bases; junction bases outside the gene matches: 18. Per the germline V gene, CDR1 is MNHNS and CDR2 is SASEGT. The CDR3 runs 20 residues. CDR3 DNA sequence: TGTGCCAGCAGTGAACGAAAGACCGGGACAGGGATTCACGGGGGAAACACCATATATTTT. Protein sequence: CASSERKTGTGIHGGNTIYF.

V usage is TRBV2 and J usage is TRBJ2-3; 8 nucleotides align to TRBD1. With 5 bases clipped from V and 2 bases from J, the junction kept 6 bases outside the gene matches. The germline V gene has CDR1 SNHLY and CDR2 FYNNEI. The CDR3 runs to 15 residues. This CDR3 is CASSPGQVNTDTQYF. The CDR3 coding sequence is TGTGCCAGCAGTCCGGGACAGGTAAACACAGATACGCAGTATTTT.

J is TRBJ1-4 and V is TRBV30; the D gene is possibly TRBD1 (5 bases). The CDR3 length is 14 residues. V dropped 3 bases and J dropped 5 bases, with 13 bases sitting between them. Germline-derived CDR1 and CDR2 are GTSNPN and SVGIG (reference sequence). CDR3 loop: CAWSLGTENEKLFF. Here the CDR3 DNA reads TGTGCCTGGAGCCTCGGGACTGAGAATGAAAAACTGTTTTTT.

The chain carries TRBV7-2 and TRBJ1-4; the D gene is possibly TRBD1 (5 bases). V lost 3 bases to trimming and J lost 8 bases, with 13 bases between them. Per the germline V gene, CDR1 is SGHTA and CDR2 is FQGNSA. The CDR3 has 14 residues. DNA for the CDR3: TGTGCCAGCAGCTTCGGGGGGTTGGGGGAAAAACTGTTTTTT. This translates into CASSFGGLGEKLFF. The variable domain in full, with the rest retrieved from reference TRBV7-2 and TRBJ1-4, is GAGVSQSPSNKVTEKGKDVELRCDPISGHTALYWYRQSLGQGLEFLIYFQGNSAPDKSGLPSDRFSAERTGGSVSTLTIQRTQQEDSAVYLCASSFGGLGEKLFFGSGTQLSVL.